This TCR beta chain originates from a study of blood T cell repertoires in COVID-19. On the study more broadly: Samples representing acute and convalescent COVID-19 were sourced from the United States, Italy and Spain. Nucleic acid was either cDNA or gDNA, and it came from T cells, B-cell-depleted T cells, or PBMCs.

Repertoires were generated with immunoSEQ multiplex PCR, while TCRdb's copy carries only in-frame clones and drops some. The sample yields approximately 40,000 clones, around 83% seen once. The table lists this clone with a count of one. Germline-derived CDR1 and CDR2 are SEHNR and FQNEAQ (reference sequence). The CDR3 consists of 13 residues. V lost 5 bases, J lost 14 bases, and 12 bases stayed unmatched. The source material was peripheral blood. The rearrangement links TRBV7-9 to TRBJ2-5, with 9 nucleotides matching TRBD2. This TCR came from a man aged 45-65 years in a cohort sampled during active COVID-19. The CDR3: CASSLRVAGARYF. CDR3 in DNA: TGTGCCAGCAGCCTGCGGGTAGCGGGGGCCCGTTACTTC. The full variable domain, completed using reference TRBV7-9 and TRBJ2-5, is DTGVSQNPRHKITKRGQNVTFRCDPISEHNRLYWYRQTLGQGPEFLTYFQNEAQLEKSRLLSDRFSAERPKGSFSTLEIQRTEQGDSAMYLCASSLRVAGARYFGPGTRLLVL.